Listed here is a single T cell receptor beta chain. Its antigen remains unidentified. The sample originates from a study of cytomegalovirus exposure and HLA in healthy donors. Study results and limitations: A list of more than 150 TCR beta chains associated with cytomegalovirus was given. Researchers reported in a later analysis that common viral pathogens appeared linked to several top clusters. Reports described diagnosis of cytomegalovirus status by the classifier as highly specific and sensitive. The dataset shows that most TCR sequences were rare, while some public TCRs occurred in many donors.

CDR1 is SEHNR and CDR2 is FQNEAQ in the germline V gene (reference sequence). The CDR3 spans 16 residues. V was pared by 4 bases and J by 5 bases, with 20 bases between. The study ran its PCR with 60 Vbeta and 13 Jbeta primers. Assay used: immunoSEQ multiplex PCR; TCRdb lists only in-frame clones, some missing. Found here are around 200,000 clones; the top ten clones hold 1.1%. Sequencing input: PBMCs. This sequence joins TRBV7-9 and TRBJ2-5; the D gene is possibly TRBD2 (6 bases). This clonotype was obtained from a girl aged 2-10 years in good health and CMV-seropositive. The CDR3 reads CASSSSDRGRWETQYF. CDR3 in DNA: TGTGCCAGCAGCTCCTCAGACCGGGGGAGGTGGGAGACCCAGTACTTC.